One sample yielded the 12 T cell receptor beta chains listed below, sequenced in a study of vaccination effects on CD4 cells after COVID-19. Pools of viral peptides were used by the ViraFEST assay to expand antigen-specific CD4+ T cells ahead of sequencing. Following 10 days of culture, CD4+ T cells were isolated. Participants got two doses of BNT162b2 or mRNA-1273 vaccine. TCRdb keeps only in-frame clones here, not all; method: immunoSEQ multiplex PCR. The sample records roughly 71,000 clones, 76% being singletons. Antigen specificity for these receptors is unknown. This specimen was CD4+ T cells from PBMCs cultured with HCoV-OC43 spike peptides, taken after COVID-19 vaccination. Described subset: HCoV-OC43 spike overlapping peptide pool stimulation. The receptors originated from a human donor who received a COVID-19 vaccine.

This clone has only a few counts. The chain recombines TRBV10-1 with TRBJ1-2; D not resolved. Deletions cut 6 bases from V and 1 base from J, with 9 bases between. Germline assignment: CDR1 WNHNN and CDR2 SYGVQD (reference sequence). The length of the CDR3 is 13 residues. The CDR3 DNA is TGCGCCAGCAGCTTGGGCCTTAACTATGGCTACACCTTC. This sequence encodes CASSLGLNYGYTF.

V and J are TRBV7-2 and TRBJ1-4, with 8 bases identical to TRBD1. The CDR3 loop spans 15 amino acids. V gave up 4 bases and J gave up 5 bases; unmatched junction bases: 6. Per germline, CDR1 SGHTA and CDR2 FQGNSA. CDR3 region: CASSSVGTGNEKLFF. The CDR3 bases are TGTGCCAGCAGCTCGGTAGGGACAGGAAATGAAAAACTGTTTTTT.

This clone was recorded only once. The chain recombines TRBV15 with TRBJ1-1, with no clear D. This CDR3 is 15 amino acids long. In germline, CDR1 is LNHNV, CDR2 YYDKDF (reference sequence). The ends were cut back, 3 bases at V and 4 bases at J, with 15 bases in the middle. In DNA form, the CDR3 reads TGTGCCACCAGCAGTTCCGATACGGCCGTCACTGAAGCTTTCTTT. Translation: CATSSSDTAVTEAFF.

The rearrangement uses TRBV11-3 and TRBJ1-5; D is unclear. There are 15 residues in the CDR3. Germline V gene lookup returns CDR1 SGHNT and CDR2 YENEEA. V shed 1 base and J shed 2 bases, with 9 bases lying between them. The CDR3 is CASSLVAACNQPQHF. The DNA for the CDR3 is TGTGCCAGCAGCTTAGTTGCGGCGTGCAATCAGCCCCAGCATTTT.

This chain joins TRBV12-3 or TRBV12-4 and TRBJ2-3, with a possible D match to TRBD1 (5 bases). There are 12 residues in the CDR3. V lost 7 bases and J 7 bases, leaving 12 bases between the germline ends. For the CDR3, the DNA is TGTGCCAGCAACCAGGGTATAAATACGCAGTATTTT. Translated, it gives CASNQGINTQYF.

CDR3 region: CASSPGHYTDTQYF. The CDR3 DNA follows: TGTGCCAGCAGCCCTGGACACTACACAGATACGCAGTATTTT. The rearrangement joins TRBV7-2 to TRBJ2-3, with D perhaps matching TRBD1 (5 bases). Germline V gene lookup returns CDR1 SGHTA and CDR2 FQGNSA. Trimming left V 5 bases short and J 2 bases short, with 11 bases between. CDR3 size: 14 residues.

The chain has TRBV29-1 and TRBJ2-5, with D tentatively TRBD2 (6 bases). Germline CDR1 is SQVTM and CDR2 is ANQGSEA. Trimming cost V 3 bases and J 3 bases, with 8 bases left between them. The CDR3 runs 12 residues. CDR3 in DNA: TGCAGCGTTGAGGAGGGAGAAGAGACCCAGTACTTC. Translated: CSVEEGEETQYF.

The chain joins TRBV14 to TRBJ2-3; 9 bases agree with TRBD1. V was pared by 0 bases and J by 4 bases, with 5 bases of the junction left unmatched. Per germline, CDR1 SGHDN and CDR2 FVKESK. This CDR3 has 16 amino acids. The CDR3 DNA reads TGTGCCAGCAGCCAAGATTTGGGACAGGGTGCAGATACGCAGTATTTT. It is translated as CASSQDLGQGADTQYF.

The V call is TRBV2, the J call TRBJ2-1, with 9 bases matching TRBD2. Germline lookup yields CDR1 SNHLY and CDR2 FYNNEI. The CDR3 has 17 amino acids. V lost 5 bases, J lost 2 bases, and 10 bases stayed unmatched. The CDR3 nucleotides are TGTGCCAGCAGTCCATCCGGGACTAGCTCACCCTACAATGAGCAGTTCTTC. Protein product: CASSPSGTSSPYNEQFF.

The DNA of the CDR3 is TGTGCCAGCTCACCACTAGACCCAGGGTTGAACACTGAAGCTTTCTTT. It is translated as CASSPLDPGLNTEAFF. J is TRBJ1-1 and V is TRBV18; possible D gene TRBD1, 5 bases. The CDR3 is 16 residues long. V lost 1 base and J 0 bases, leaving 12 bases between the germline ends. Germline values: CDR1 KGHSH, CDR2 LQKENI.

The chain links TRBV19 to TRBJ2-5, with 9 nucleotides matching TRBD1. The germline V gene has CDR1 LNHDA and CDR2 SQIVND (reference sequence). The ends lost 3 bases at V and 7 bases at J; junction bases unmatched: 9. The CDR3 length is 15 residues. The CDR3 is CASSMGRQGVGTQYF. The DNA for the CDR3 is TGTGCCAGTAGTATGGGGCGACAGGGGGTCGGGACCCAGTACTTC.

This clone was found a few times. The V call is TRBV15, the J call TRBJ1-1; 7 bases agree with TRBD1. CDR1 LNHNV and CDR2 YYDKDF come from the germline V gene (reference sequence). V trimming: 3 bases; J trimming: 2 bases; junction bases outside the gene matches: 6. This CDR3 is 15 amino acids long. CDR3 nucleotides: TGTGCCACCAGCAGGGGGGGACAGCAAAACACTGAAGCTTTCTTT. Residues: CATSRGGQQNTEAFF.